This entry describes one T cell receptor beta chain. No antigen is known for it. The data originate from a study of vaccination and CD4 T cells after COVID-19. Looking at the study overall: SARS-CoV-2 positivity in convalescent patients was established by nasal swab PCR; some ten had mild and one severe disease.

Stated treatment: approximately 11-day PBMC culture with coronavirus spike peptide pools or control peptides (ViraFEST assay). In the ViraFEST assay, peptide-pool expansion preceded TCR sequencing of expanded clonotypes. Oncomine TCR Beta short-read sequencing was applied to DNA from cultured CD4+ T cells. A single record per CDR3 protein comes from TCRdb applying MiXCR to the PCR reads. Of about 4,100 distinct CDR3 sequences in the sample, 20% are singletons; the top ten hold approximately 25%. The CDR3 consists of 15 residues. CDR1 and CDR2 (germline): SGHKS, YYEKEE (reference sequence). V was pared by 0 bases and J by 0 bases, with 6 bases between.

The gene calls are TRBV5-5 and TRBJ2-2; no clear D. The TCR sequence derives from a human donor who had recovered from COVID-19. The sequencing input was CD4+ T cells from blood, cultured in vitro. This CDR3 reads CASSLGHANTGELFF. The CDR3 bases are TGTGCCAGCAGCTTGGGACACGCGAACACCGGGGAGCTGTTTTTT.